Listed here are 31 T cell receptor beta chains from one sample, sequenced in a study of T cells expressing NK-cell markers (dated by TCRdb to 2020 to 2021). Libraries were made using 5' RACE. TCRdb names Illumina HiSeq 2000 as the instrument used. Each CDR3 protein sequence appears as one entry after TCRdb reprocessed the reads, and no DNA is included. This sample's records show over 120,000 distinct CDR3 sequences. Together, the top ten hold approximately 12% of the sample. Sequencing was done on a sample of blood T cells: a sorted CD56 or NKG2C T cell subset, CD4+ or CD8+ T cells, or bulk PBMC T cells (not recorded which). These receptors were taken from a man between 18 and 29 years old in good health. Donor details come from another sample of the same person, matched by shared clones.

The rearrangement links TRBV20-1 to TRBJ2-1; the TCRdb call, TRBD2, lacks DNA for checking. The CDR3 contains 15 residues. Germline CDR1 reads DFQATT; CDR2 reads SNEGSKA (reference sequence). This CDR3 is CSARDHSGPINEQFF.

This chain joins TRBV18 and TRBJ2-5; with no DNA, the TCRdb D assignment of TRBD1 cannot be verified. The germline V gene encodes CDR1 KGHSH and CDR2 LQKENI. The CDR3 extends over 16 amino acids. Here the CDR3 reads CASSPLAGEGEETQYF.

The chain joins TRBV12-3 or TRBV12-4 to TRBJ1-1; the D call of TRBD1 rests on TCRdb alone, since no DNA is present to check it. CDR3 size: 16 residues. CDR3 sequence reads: CASSSPHDRMNTEAFF.

The CDR3 sequence is CASADRGVPGEQYF. This chain uses TRBV7-9 with TRBJ2-7. The CDR3 has 14 residues. Germline CDR1 reads SEHNR; CDR2 reads FQNEAQ (reference sequence).

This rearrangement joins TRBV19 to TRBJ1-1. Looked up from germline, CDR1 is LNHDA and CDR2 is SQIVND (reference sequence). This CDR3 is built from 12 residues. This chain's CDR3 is CASSMGTTEAFF.

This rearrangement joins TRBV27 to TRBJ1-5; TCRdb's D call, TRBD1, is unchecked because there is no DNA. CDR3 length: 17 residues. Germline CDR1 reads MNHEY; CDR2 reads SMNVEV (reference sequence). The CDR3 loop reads CASSLDSDSHSNQPQHF.

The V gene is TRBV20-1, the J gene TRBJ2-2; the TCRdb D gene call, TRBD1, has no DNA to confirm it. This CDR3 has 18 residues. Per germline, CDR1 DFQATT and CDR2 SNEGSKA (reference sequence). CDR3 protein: CSARDWSRGRVGSGELFF.

CDR3 region: CASSQGLAVGYEQYF. The chain links TRBV4-3 to TRBJ2-7; TCRdb lists TRBD2, though no DNA is available to test this call. The CDR3 spans 15 residues. Germline V gives CDR1 LGHNA, CDR2 YSLEER.

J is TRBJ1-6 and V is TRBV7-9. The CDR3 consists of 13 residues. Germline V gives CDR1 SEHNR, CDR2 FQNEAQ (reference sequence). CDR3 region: CASSYQSDSPLHF.

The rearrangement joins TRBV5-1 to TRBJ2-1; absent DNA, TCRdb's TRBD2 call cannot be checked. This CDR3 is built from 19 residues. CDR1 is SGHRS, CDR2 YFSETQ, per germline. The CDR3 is CASSLDALTSGRVYNEQFF.

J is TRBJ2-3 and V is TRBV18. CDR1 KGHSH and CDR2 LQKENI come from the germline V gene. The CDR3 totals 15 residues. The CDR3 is CASSPTGWDTDTQYF.

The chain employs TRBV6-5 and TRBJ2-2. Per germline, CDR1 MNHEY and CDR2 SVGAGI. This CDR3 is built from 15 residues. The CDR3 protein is CASSYSLAYTGELFF.

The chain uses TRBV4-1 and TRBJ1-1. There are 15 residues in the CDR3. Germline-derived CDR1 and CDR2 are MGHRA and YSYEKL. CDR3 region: CASSGIRGQNTEAFF.

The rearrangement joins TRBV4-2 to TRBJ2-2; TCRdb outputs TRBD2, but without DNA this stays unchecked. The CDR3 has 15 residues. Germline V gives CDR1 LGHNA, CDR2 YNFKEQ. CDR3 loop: CASSQEDPRTGELFF.

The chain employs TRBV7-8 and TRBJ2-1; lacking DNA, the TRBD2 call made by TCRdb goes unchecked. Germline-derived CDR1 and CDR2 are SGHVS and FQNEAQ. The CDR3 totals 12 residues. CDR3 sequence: CASSPARHEQFF. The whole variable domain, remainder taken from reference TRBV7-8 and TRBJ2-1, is GAGVSQSPRYKVAKRGQDVALRCDPISGHVSLFWYQQALGQGPEFLTYFQNEAQLDKSGLPSDRFFAERPEGSVSTLKIQRTQQEDSAVYLCASSPARHEQFFGPGTRLTVL.

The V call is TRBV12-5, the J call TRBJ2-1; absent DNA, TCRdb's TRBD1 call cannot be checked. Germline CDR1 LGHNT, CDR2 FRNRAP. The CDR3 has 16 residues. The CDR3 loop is CASGLDRGRALNEQFF.

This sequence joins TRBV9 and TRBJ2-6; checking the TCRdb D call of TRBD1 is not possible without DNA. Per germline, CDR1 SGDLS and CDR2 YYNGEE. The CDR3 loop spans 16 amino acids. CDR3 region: CASSATGGAGANVLTF. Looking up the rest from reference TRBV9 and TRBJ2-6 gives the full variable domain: DSGVTQTPKHLITATGQRVTLRCSPRSGDLSVYWYQQSLDQGLQFLIQYYNGEERAKGNILERFSAQQFPDLHSELNLSSLELGDSALYFCASSATGGAGANVLTFGAGSRLTVL.

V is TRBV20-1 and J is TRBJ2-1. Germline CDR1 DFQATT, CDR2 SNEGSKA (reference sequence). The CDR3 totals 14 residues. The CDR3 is CSARTPKHFGEQFF.

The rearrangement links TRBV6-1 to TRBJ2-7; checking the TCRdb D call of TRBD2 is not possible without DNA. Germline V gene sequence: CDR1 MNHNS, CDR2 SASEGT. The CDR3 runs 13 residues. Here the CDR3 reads CASSVRLAGEQYF.

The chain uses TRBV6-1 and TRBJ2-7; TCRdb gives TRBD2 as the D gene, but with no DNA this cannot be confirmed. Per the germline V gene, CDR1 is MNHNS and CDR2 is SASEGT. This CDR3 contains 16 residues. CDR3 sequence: CASSDDSGTSVNEQYF.

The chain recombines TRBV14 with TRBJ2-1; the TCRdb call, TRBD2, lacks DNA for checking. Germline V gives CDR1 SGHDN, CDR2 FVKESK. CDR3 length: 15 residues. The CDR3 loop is CASTGPRSDRDEQFF.

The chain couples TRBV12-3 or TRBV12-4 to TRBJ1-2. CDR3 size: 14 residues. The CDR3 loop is CASSLGPANYGYTF.

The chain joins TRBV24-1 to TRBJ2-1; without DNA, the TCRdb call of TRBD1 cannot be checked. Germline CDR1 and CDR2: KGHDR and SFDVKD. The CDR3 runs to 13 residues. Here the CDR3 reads CATSGTGGNEQFF.

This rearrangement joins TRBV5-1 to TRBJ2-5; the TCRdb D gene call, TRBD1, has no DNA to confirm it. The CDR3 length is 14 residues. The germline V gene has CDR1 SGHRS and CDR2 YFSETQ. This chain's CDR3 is CASSFGQGLETQYF.

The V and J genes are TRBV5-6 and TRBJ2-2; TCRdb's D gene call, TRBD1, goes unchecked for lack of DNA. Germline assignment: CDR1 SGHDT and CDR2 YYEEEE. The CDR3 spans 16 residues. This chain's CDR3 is CASRIGPPRGTGELFF.

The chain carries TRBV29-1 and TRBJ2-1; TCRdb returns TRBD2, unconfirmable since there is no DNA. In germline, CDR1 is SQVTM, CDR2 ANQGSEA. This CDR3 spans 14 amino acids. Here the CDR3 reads CSVDGRGGDGEQFF.

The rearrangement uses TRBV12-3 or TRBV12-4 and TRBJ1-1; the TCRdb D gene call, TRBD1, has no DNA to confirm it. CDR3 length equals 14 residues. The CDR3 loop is CASSPDGQNTEAFF.

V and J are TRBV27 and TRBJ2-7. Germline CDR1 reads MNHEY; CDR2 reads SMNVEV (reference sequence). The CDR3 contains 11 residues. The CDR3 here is CASGDRLEQYF.

This CDR3 reads CASSLRGEETQYF. This sequence joins TRBV7-9 and TRBJ2-5. The CDR3 is 13 residues long. Germline CDR1 and CDR2: SEHNR and FQNEAQ (reference sequence).

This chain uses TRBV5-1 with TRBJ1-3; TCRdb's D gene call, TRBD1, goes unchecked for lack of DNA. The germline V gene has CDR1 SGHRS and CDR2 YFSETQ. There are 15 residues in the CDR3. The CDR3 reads CASTYATGSGNTIYF.

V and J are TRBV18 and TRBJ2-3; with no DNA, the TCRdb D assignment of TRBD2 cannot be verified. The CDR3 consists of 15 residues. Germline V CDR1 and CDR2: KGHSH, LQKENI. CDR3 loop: CASSPHEGNTDTQYF.